A selection of T cell receptor beta chains follows, all from one sample in a study of cytomegalovirus exposure and HLA in healthy donors. This table comes from immunoSEQ multiplex PCR, and its TCRdb copy is limited to in-frame clones, with some not included. The sample comprises under 250,000 clones, just over 75% of which are singletons, and 0.63% rests with the top ten. Material: PBMCs. The receptors were sampled from a young man in good health and CMV-seronegative. The CDR3 runs from the conserved cysteine through the conserved F or W. The order of the fields is J gene, clone size, V gene, D gene, CDR3 DNA, CDR3 protein. D genes are given only for firm matches. Some rows have no size entry. The others give once, few or many, or a class for an expanded clone.

>TRBJ2-3|.|TRBV2|.
TGTGCCAGCAGTGGACAAGATACGCAGTATTTT
CASSGQDTQYF
>TRBJ2-7|.|TRBV6-1|TRBD2
TGTGCCAGCAGCGCCCTAGCGGGGCTCTCCTACGAGCAGTACTTC
CASSALAGLSYEQYF
>TRBJ2-5|.|TRBV5-1|TRBD1
TGCGCCAGCAGCTCGGGACAGACCCAAGAGACCCAGTACTTC
CASSSGQTQETQYF
>TRBJ2-3|.|TRBV5-4|TRBD2
TGTGCCAGCAGCCCGACTAGCGGGCCCAGCACAGATACGCAGTATTTT
CASSPTSGPSTDTQYF
>TRBJ2-1|.|TRBV15|TRBD2
TGTGCCACCAGCCTGGGGGAGGGCCAGGATGATGAGCAGTTCTTC
CATSLGEGQDDEQFF
>TRBJ2-5|.|TRBV4-1|.
TGCGCCAGCAGCCAAGAGGGAGTCCAGACCCAGTACTTC
CASSQEGVQTQYF
>TRBJ2-1|.|TRBV5-4|TRBD2
TGTGCCAGCAGCCGGAGCGGGAGGAGCTACAATGAGCAGTTCTTC
CASSRSGRSYNEQFF
>TRBJ2-7|.|TRBV5-1|TRBD2
TGCGCCAGCAGCCCCGTAGCGGGAGAGAACTACGAGCAGTACTTC
CASSPVAGENYEQYF
>TRBJ2-5|.|TRBV11-2|.
TGTGCCAGCAGCTTAGATCGGGAGACCCAGTACTTC
CASSLDRETQYF
>TRBJ2-7|.|TRBV9|.
TGTGCCAGCAGCGTAGAGCCGGTGGTAACCTCCGAGCAGTACTTC
CASSVEPVVTSEQYF
>TRBJ2-7|.|TRBV9|TRBD2
TGTGCCAGCAGCCAGGGATTGACTAGCGGGAGTTACGAGCAGTACTTC
CASSQGLTSGSYEQYF
>TRBJ1-6|.|TRBV19|.
TGTGCCAGTAGCCCCGGACAGATTAATTCACCCCTCCACTTT
CASSPGQINSPLHF
>TRBJ1-2|once|TRBV28|.
TGTGCCAGCAGGGTCGGACATTTCTATGGCTACACCTTC
CASRVGHFYGYTF
>TRBJ2-7|.|TRBV12-5|TRBD2
TGTGCTAGTGGACCGGGACTAGCGGGAGTGGGGGAGCAGTACTTC
CASGPGLAGVGEQYF
>TRBJ2-1|.|TRBV7-9|TRBD2
TGTGCCAGCAGCTTAGCCCCTAGCGGGAGGTTTAGTGAGCAGTTCTTC
CASSLAPSGRFSEQFF
>TRBJ1-5|.|TRBV2|.
TGTGCCAGCAAGCTTTATAGCAATCAGCCCCAGCATTTT
CASKLYSNQPQHF
>TRBJ2-1|.|TRBV10-3|.
TGTGCCATCGGGGGCAGGGTAAACTACAATGAGCAGTTCTTC
CAIGGRVNYNEQFF
>TRBJ2-6|.|TRBV5-1|TRBD1
TGCGCCAGCAGCCGGGACAGGCCCACTCGGGGCTCTGGGGCCAACGTCCTGACTTTC
CASSRDRPTRGSGANVLTF
>TRBJ1-5|.|TRBV2|.
TGTGCCAGCAGAGAGGAAAGGTTTGATCAGCCCCAGCATTTT
CASREERFDQPQHF
>TRBJ1-3|.|TRBV6-1|.
TGTGCCAGCACCATGCGGGGGGCTGGAAACACCATATATTTT
CASTMRGAGNTIYF
>TRBJ2-7|.|TRBV5-3|TRBD1
TGTGCCAGAAAAGTGGGACAGGGTCAAAGGGACTCCTACGAGCAGTACTTC
CARKVGQGQRDSYEQYF
>TRBJ2-2|few|TRBV5-4|.
TGTGCCAGCAGCTTGGTCAACGGGGAGCTGTTTTTT
CASSLVNGELFF
>TRBJ1-2|.|TRBV19|TRBD1
TGTGCCAGTAGTATTGGACAGGATTTTAACTATGGCTACACCTTC
CASSIGQDFNYGYTF
>TRBJ1-2|.|TRBV5-8|TRBD1
TGTGCCAGCAGCTTGGACAGGGGTTTCTATGGCTACACCTTC
CASSLDRGFYGYTF
>TRBJ1-2|.|TRBV19|.
TGTGCCAGTAGTAGCCTCGCGGGGGTTCTTGCCTCTGGCTACACCTTC
CASSSLAGVLASGYTF
>TRBJ2-2|.|TRBV6-4|TRBD1
TGTGCCAGCAGTGACGGACAGGGGGCCGGGGAGCTGTTTTTT
CASSDGQGAGELFF
>TRBJ2-7|.|TRBV28|TRBD2
TGTGCCAGCAGTTTTAAAGCGGGGAGCTCCTACGAGCAGTACTTC
CASSFKAGSSYEQYF
>TRBJ2-7|.|TRBV6-1|.
TGTGCCAGCAGTGAAAAGAGAAAGGGAGGCTTCTCCTACGAGCAGTACTTC
CASSEKRKGGFSYEQYF